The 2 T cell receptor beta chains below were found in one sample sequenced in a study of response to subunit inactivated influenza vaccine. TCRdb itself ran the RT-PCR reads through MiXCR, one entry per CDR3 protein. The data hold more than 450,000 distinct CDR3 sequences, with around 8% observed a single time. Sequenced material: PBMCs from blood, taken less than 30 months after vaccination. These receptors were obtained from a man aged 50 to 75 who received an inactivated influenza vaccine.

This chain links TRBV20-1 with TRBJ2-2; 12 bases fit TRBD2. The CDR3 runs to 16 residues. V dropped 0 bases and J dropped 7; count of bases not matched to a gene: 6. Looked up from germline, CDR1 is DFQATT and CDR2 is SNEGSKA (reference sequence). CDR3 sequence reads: CSARDELAGGFGELFF. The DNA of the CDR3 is TGCAGTGCTAGAGATGAACTAGCGGGGGGTTTCGGGGAGCTGTTTTTT.

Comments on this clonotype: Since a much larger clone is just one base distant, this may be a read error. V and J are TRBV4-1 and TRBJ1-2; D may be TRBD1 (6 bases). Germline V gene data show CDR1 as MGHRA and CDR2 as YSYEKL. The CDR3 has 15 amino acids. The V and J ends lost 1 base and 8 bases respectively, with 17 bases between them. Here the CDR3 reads CASSQGGRGAIGYTF. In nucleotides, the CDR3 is TGCGCCAGCAGCCAAGGGGGACGGGGGGCGATAGGCTACACCTTC.